These 28 T cell receptor beta chains came from one sample sequenced in a study of long-term antiretroviral therapy in people with HIV. Investigators performed immunoSEQ version v3.0 at survey level. Measured with immunoSEQ multiplex PCR; TCRdb has only the in-frame clones, and not every one. This table holds approximately 11,000 clones, roughly 80% found once. The sequencing used unsorted PBMCs, collected at the start of antiretroviral therapy, before treatment. The receptors derive from a man aged 25-45 years with HIV.

V and J are TRBV6-5 and TRBJ1-1, with no clear D. This CDR3 contains 13 residues. V was pared by 5 bases and J by 9 bases, with 16 bases between. The V gene's germline CDR1 is MNHEY and CDR2 SVGAGI. This chain's CDR3 is CASSAATRGQAFF. The DNA for the CDR3 is TGTGCCAGCAGTGCCGCCACACGGGGTCAAGCTTTCTTT.

This clone has more than one count but fewer than ten. The rearrangement uses TRBV7-9 and TRBJ2-7, with no clear D. The CDR3 has 14 amino acids. The V and J ends lost 2 bases and 0 bases respectively, with 8 bases between them. The germline V gene encodes CDR1 SEHNR and CDR2 FQNEAQ (reference sequence). CDR3 region: CASSLSGNSYEQYF. CDR3 DNA sequence: TGTGCCAGCAGCTTATCTGGGAACTCCTACGAGCAGTACTTC.

This clone turned up a few times. The chain recombines TRBV27 with TRBJ2-2, with D hard to call. The CDR3 runs to 12 residues. Germline lookup yields CDR1 MNHEY and CDR2 SMNVEV (reference sequence). V gave up 2 bases and J gave up 8 bases, with 6 bases separating them. In DNA, the CDR3 is TGTGCCAGCAGTTTAGGCGTAGGGGAGCTGTTTTTT. This translates into CASSLGVGELFF.

In its sample, this clone was seen once. The chain combines TRBV10-2 with TRBJ2-7, with TRBD1 matching 9 bases. V shed 0 bases and J 5 bases; nucleotides not matched to a gene: 5. CDR3 length equals 15 residues. CDR1 WSHSY and CDR2 SAAADI come from the germline V gene. CDR3 DNA: TGCGCCAGCAGTGAGTCCGGGACAGGGTTCGACGAGCAGTACTTC. It translates to CASSESGTGFDEQYF.

The chain recombines TRBV27 with TRBJ2-7, with no clear D. The CDR3 spans 15 residues. V shed 2 bases and J shed 6 bases, with 17 bases lying between them. In germline, CDR1 is MNHEY, CDR2 SMNVEV (reference sequence). CDR3 in amino acids: CASSLGNLMGAEQYF. CDR3 in DNA: TGTGCCAGCAGTTTAGGGAATCTTATGGGCGCCGAGCAGTACTTC.

The chain is built from TRBV19 and TRBJ2-7, with 9 bases identical to TRBD1. The CDR3 contains 13 residues. Germline trimming cut 8 bases from V and 2 bases from J; bases unmatched to any gene: 4. CDR1 is LNHDA, CDR2 SQIVND, per germline (reference sequence). The CDR3 spells CASGQGYPYEQYF. For the CDR3, the DNA is TGTGCCAGTGGACAGGGGTATCCCTACGAGCAGTACTTC.

V is TRBV25-1 and J is TRBJ2-3; a weak D match, TRBD2 (6 bases). Germline CDR1 is MGHDK and CDR2 is SYGVNS. The germline V and J ends were trimmed by 4 bases and 6 bases, with 14 bases remaining between them. The length of the CDR3 is 14 residues. The CDR3: CASSVRGGGDTQYF. For the CDR3, the DNA is TGTGCCAGCAGTGTGCGGGGAGGTGGGGATACGCAGTATTTT.

The chain employs TRBV9 and TRBJ2-5; either TRBD1 or TRBD2 may fit D (5 bases each). This CDR3 region has 13 residues. Germline V gene lookup returns CDR1 SGDLS and CDR2 YYNGEE. V was shortened by 4 bases and J by 2 bases, with 9 bases between the two germline ends. The CDR3 DNA follows: TGTGCCAGCAGCTCGGGACGGCAAGAGACCCAGTACTTC. This gives the protein CASSSGRQETQYF.

The gene calls are TRBV5-8 and TRBJ2-5; 11 nucleotides agree with TRBD2. With V trimmed by 1 base and J by 10 bases, 15 bases remained unmatched. This CDR3 contains 17 residues. In germline, CDR1 is SGHTS, CDR2 YDEGEE. CDR3 sequence reads: CASSLPLTSGVSSGQYF. As DNA, the CDR3 is TGTGCCAGCAGCTTGCCCTTGACTAGCGGGGTGTCAAGTGGCCAGTACTTC. The variable domain in full, with the rest retrieved from reference TRBV5-8 and TRBJ2-5, is EAGVTQSPTHLIKTRGQQATLRCSPISGHTSVYWYQQALGLGLQFLLWYDEGEERNRGNFPPRFSGRQFPNYSSELNVNALELEDSALYLCASSLPLTSGVSSGQYFGPGTRLLVL.

This clone came up a few times. The chain carries TRBV27 and TRBJ2-7; the D is unclear. The V gene's germline CDR1 is MNHEY and CDR2 SMNVEV (reference sequence). Deletions cut 0 bases from V and 4 bases from J, with 16 bases between. The CDR3 totals 16 residues. CDR3 loop: CASSLSVASGRYEQYF. CDR3 sequence (DNA): TGTGCCAGCAGTTTATCGGTCGCCTCGGGTAGGTACGAGCAGTACTTC.

The chain combines TRBV7-6 with TRBJ1-5; 10 bases align to TRBD1. The CDR3 consists of 14 residues. Looked up from germline, CDR1 is SGHVS and CDR2 is FNYEAQ. Unmatched junction bases numbered 0, after V lost 1 base and J lost 6 bases. CDR3 sequence (DNA): TGTGCCAGCAGCTTAGGACAGGGGGCTCAGCCCCAGCATTTT. Its translation: CASSLGQGAQPQHF. Full variable domain (missing parts from reference TRBV7-6 and TRBJ1-5): GAGVSQSPRYKVTKRGQDVALRCDPISGHVSLYWYRQALGQGPEFLTYFNYEAQQDKSGLPNDRFSAERPEGSISTLTIQRTEQRDSAMYRCASSLGQGAQPQHFGDGTRLSIL.

The genes are TRBV6-1 and TRBJ1-4; tentative D call: TRBD1 (6 bases). Germline V gives CDR1 MNHNS, CDR2 SASEGT. V gave up 4 bases and J gave up 7 bases, with 16 bases separating them. This CDR3 comprises 15 residues. The CDR3 region has the DNA TGTGCCAGCAGTGCAACCGGGACACCTCCTGAAAAACTGTTTTTT. Its protein product is CASSATGTPPEKLFF.

V is TRBV6-6 and J is TRBJ2-7; 9 nucleotides line up with TRBD2. Trimming cost V 4 bases and J 2 bases; bases outside gene matches: 6. Germline values: CDR1 MNHNY, CDR2 SVGAGI (reference sequence). This CDR3 is built from 15 residues. DNA of the CDR3: TGTGCCAGCAGTTTCGCGGGAGGGAGCGCCTACGAGCAGTACTTC. Protein product: CASSFAGGSAYEQYF.

The CDR3: CASSLDGNNQPQHF. The CDR3 DNA reads TGTGCCAGCAGCTTAGATGGCAACAATCAGCCCCAGCATTTT. The chain couples TRBV7-9 to TRBJ1-5, with D unresolved. V gave up 1 base and J gave up 3 bases, with 7 bases separating them. Germline V gene data show CDR1 as SEHNR and CDR2 as FQNEAQ (reference sequence). The CDR3 covers 14 residues.

The V call is TRBV7-2, the J call TRBJ1-5; D gene uncertain. Germline loops: CDR1 SGHTA, CDR2 FQGNSA. The length of the CDR3 is 15 residues. Trimming stripped 1 base from V and 2 bases from J, with 9 bases between. Here the CDR3 reads CASSLVGLGNQPQHF. CDR3 coding DNA: TGTGCCAGCAGCTTAGTAGGGTTGGGCAATCAGCCCCAGCATTTT.

The chain carries TRBV5-8 and TRBJ2-7; no definite D call. V was trimmed by 5 bases and J by 1 base, leaving 7 bases between them. The CDR3 loop spans 12 amino acids. Looked up from germline, CDR1 is SGHTS and CDR2 is YDEGEE. The CDR3 DNA sequence: TGTGCCAGCAGATCCGATTCCTACGAGCAGTACTTC. Its translation is CASRSDSYEQYF.

V is TRBV5-1 and J is TRBJ2-2; D may be TRBD2 (6 bases). CDR1 is SGHRS and CDR2 is YFSETQ in the germline V gene. The CDR3 totals 17 residues. V dropped 0 bases and J dropped 0 bases, with 12 bases sitting between them. The CDR3 nucleotides read TGCGCCAGCAGCTTGGGGGGGGTGACCGCGAACACCGGGGAGCTGTTTTTT. Translation gives CASSLGGVTANTGELFF.

About this clone itself: This CDR3 is also generated by other DNA sequences in the sample. V is TRBV27 and J is TRBJ2-7; D assignment may be TRBD1 or TRBD2 (5 bases each). This CDR3 has 13 amino acids. Trimming removed 5 bases from V and 2 bases from J, with 10 bases in between. Germline V gene lookup returns CDR1 MNHEY and CDR2 SMNVEV (reference sequence). CDR3 in amino acids: CASSPRGAYEQYF. The DNA for the CDR3 is TGTGCCAGCAGTCCTCGAGGGGCCTACGAGCAGTACTTC.

This sequence joins TRBV7-3 and TRBJ2-2; weak D call: TRBD1 (5 bases). Germline lookup yields CDR1 SGHTA and CDR2 FQGTGA. The CDR3 has 14 amino acids. V was pared by 3 bases and J by 5 bases, with 10 bases between. CDR3 residues: CASSLGQGTGELFF. CDR3 nucleotide sequence: TGTGCCAGCAGCTTGGGTCAGGGAACCGGGGAGCTGTTTTTT.

The gene calls are TRBV28 and TRBJ1-6; 10 bases map to TRBD1. With V trimmed by 5 bases and J by 10 bases, 11 bases remained unmatched. The CDR3 loop spans 16 amino acids. The germline CDR1 and CDR2 sequences are MDHEN and SYDVKM. CDR3 protein: CASSLLGTGERSPLHF. The CDR3, as DNA: TGTGCCAGCAGTCTCCTCGGGACAGGGGAGCGATCACCCCTCCACTTT.

This sequence joins TRBV4-2 and TRBJ2-2, with TRBD2 matching 10 bases. The V gene's germline CDR1 is LGHNA and CDR2 YNFKEQ. V trimming: 11 bases; J trimming: 5 bases; junction bases outside the gene matches: 11. The CDR3 spans 15 residues. The CDR3 DNA reads as TGTGCCGCGGGGGCTAGCGGGGGTGATACCGGGGAGCTGTTTTTT. It encodes CAAGASGGDTGELFF.

The chain employs TRBV19 and TRBJ1-3; D is possibly TRBD1 (6 bases). Looked up from germline, CDR1 is LNHDA and CDR2 is SQIVND (reference sequence). This CDR3 spans 13 amino acids. Trimming took 5 bases from V and 4 from J, leaving 9 bases between them. The CDR3 nucleotides read TGTGCCAGTAGTGGGGACACGGGAAACACCATATATTTT. It yields the protein CASSGDTGNTIYF.

CDR3 residues: CASSLGLGKGRLDYEQYF. The CDR3 nucleotides read TGTGCCAGCAGCTTAGGGTTGGGTAAAGGACGTCTGGACTACGAGCAGTACTTC. The rearrangement joins TRBV7-8 to TRBJ2-7; D remains unclear. The CDR3 has 18 amino acids. Germline V gives CDR1 SGHVS, CDR2 FQNEAQ. Trimming took 1 base from V and 3 from J, leaving 22 bases between them.

V gene TRBV10-3 combines with J gene TRBJ2-7; TRBD2 agrees at 8 bases. Germline-derived CDR1 and CDR2 are ENHRY and SYGVKD. V gave up 8 bases and J gave up 6 bases; unmatched junction bases: 6. The CDR3 totals 12 residues. The CDR3 sequence is CAIAPGGGEQYF. The CDR3, as DNA: TGTGCCATCGCCCCGGGGGGGGGCGAGCAGTACTTC.

The table lists this clone with a few counts. V gene TRBV19 combines with J gene TRBJ2-2; D uncertain. Trimming removed 4 bases from V and 4 bases from J, with 7 bases in between. CDR3 length: 13 residues. Germline V gives CDR1 LNHDA, CDR2 SQIVND (reference sequence). The CDR3 reads CASSTLGTGELFF. The CDR3 DNA follows: TGTGCCAGTAGTACCCTTGGCACCGGGGAGCTGTTTTTT.

This clone was seen a few times. J is TRBJ2-2 and V is TRBV14; the D is unclear. CDR1 SGHDN and CDR2 FVKESK come from the germline V gene. Trimming stripped 4 bases from V and 2 bases from J, with 14 bases between. This CDR3 is 16 amino acids long. The CDR3 DNA reads TGTGCCAGCAGCCCAAAACACAGCTCTAACACCGGGGAGCTGTTTTTT. Amino acid sequence: CASSPKHSSNTGELFF.

The CDR3 reads CASSLGAPGEQYF. CDR3 DNA sequence: TGTGCCAGCAGTTTAGGGGCCCCGGGAGAGCAGTACTTC. This chain connects TRBV28 to TRBJ2-7; the D gene could be TRBD1 or TRBD2 (5 bases each). V was clipped by 2 bases and J by 7 bases, with 12 bases between them. The CDR3 runs 13 residues. Germline-derived CDR1 and CDR2 are MDHEN and SYDVKM.

The rearrangement links TRBV6-5 to TRBJ1-2; D call uncertain. The germline gives CDR1 MNHEY, CDR2 SVGAGI. V was trimmed by 1 base and J by 5 bases, leaving 11 bases between them. This CDR3 is built from 14 residues. CDR3 coding DNA: TGTGCCAGCAGTTACTACGGCTCACGGTATGGCTACACCTTC. The encoded protein is CASSYYGSRYGYTF.